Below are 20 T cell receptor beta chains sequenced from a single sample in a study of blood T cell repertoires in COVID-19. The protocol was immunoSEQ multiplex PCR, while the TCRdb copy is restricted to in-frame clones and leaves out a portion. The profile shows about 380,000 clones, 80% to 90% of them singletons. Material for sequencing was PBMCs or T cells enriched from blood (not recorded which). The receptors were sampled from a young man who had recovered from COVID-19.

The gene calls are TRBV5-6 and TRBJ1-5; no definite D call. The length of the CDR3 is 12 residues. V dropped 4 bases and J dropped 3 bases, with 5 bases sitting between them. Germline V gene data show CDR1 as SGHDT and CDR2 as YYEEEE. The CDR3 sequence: CASSQNNQPQHF. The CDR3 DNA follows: TGTGCCAGCAGCCAGAACAATCAGCCCCAGCATTTT.

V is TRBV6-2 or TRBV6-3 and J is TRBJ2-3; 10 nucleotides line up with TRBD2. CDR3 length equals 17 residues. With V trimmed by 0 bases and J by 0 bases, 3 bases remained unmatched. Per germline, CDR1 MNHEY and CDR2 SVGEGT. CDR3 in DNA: TGTGCCAGCAGTTACTCTCAACTAGCGGGGAGCACAGATACGCAGTATTTT. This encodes CASSYSQLAGSTDTQYF.

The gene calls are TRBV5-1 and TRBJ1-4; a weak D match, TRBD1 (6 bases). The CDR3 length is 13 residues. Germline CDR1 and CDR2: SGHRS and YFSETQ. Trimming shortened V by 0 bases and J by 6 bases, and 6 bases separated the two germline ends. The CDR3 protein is CASSLAGDEKLFF. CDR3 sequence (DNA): TGCGCCAGCAGCTTGGCAGGGGATGAAAAACTGTTTTTT.

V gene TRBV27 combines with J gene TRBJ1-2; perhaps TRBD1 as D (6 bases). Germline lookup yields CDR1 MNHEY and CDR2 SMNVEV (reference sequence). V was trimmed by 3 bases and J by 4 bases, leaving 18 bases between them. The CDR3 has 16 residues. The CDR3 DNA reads TGTGCCAGCAGTTTTTTGGATACGGGACACCTCTATGGCTACACCTTC. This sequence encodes CASSFLDTGHLYGYTF.

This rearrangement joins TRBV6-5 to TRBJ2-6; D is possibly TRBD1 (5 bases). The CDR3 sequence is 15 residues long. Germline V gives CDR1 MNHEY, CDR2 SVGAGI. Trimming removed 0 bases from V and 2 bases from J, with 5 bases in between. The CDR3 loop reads CASSYSTAGANVLTF. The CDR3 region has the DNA TGTGCCAGCAGTTACTCGACAGCTGGGGCCAACGTCCTGACTTTC.

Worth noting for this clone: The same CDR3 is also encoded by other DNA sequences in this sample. CDR3 bases: TGCAGTGCTAGTGACAGGAGCACAGATACGCAGTATTTT. Residues: CSASDRSTDTQYF. This chain uses TRBV20-1 with TRBJ2-3; D may be TRBD1 (6 bases). Trimming pared 3 bases from V and 0 bases from J, leaving 7 bases between. This CDR3 is 13 amino acids long. The V gene's germline CDR1 is DFQATT and CDR2 SNEGSKA (reference sequence).

This chain's CDR3 is CASSLGQALVSGYTF. The CDR3, as DNA: TGTGCCAGCAGCTTGGGACAGGCCCTGGTTAGTGGCTACACCTTC. The rearrangement uses TRBV7-8 and TRBJ1-2; TRBD1 agrees at 8 bases. V shed 3 bases and J 7 bases; nucleotides not matched to a gene: 10. The germline V gene has CDR1 SGHVS and CDR2 FQNEAQ. CDR3 length equals 15 residues.

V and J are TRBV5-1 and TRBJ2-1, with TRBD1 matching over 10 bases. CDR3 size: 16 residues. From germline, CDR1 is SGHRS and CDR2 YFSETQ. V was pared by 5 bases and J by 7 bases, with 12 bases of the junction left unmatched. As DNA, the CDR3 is TGCGCCAGCAGGGCGGGGACAGGGGATGTTAGGAATGAGCAGTTCTTC. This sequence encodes CASRAGTGDVRNEQFF. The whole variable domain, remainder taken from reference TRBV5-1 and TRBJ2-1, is KAGVTQTPRYLIKTRGQQVTLSCSPISGHRSVSWYQQTPGQGLQFLFEYFSETQRNKGNFPGRFSGRQFSNSRSEMNVSTLELGDSALYLCASRAGTGDVRNEQFFGPGTRLTVL.

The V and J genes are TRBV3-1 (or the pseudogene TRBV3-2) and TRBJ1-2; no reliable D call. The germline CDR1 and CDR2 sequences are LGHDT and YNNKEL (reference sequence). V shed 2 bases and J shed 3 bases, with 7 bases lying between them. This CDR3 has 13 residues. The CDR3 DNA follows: TGTGCCAGCAGCCAAACGGTCTACTATGGCTACACCTTC. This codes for CASSQTVYYGYTF.

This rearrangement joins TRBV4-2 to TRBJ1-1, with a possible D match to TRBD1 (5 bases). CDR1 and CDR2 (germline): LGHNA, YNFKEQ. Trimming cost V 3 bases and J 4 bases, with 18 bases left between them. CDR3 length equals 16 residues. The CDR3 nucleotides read TGTGCCAGCAGCCAGGGGTTCCAGGGTGTCGGCACTGAAGCTTTCTTT. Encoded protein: CASSQGFQGVGTEAFF.

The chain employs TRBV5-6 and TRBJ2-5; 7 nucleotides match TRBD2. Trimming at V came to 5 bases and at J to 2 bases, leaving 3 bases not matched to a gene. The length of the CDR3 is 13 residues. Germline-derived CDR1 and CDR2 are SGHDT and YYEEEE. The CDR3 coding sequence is TGTGCCAGCAGTTCGGGACTACAAGAGACCCAGTACTTC. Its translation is CASSSGLQETQYF.

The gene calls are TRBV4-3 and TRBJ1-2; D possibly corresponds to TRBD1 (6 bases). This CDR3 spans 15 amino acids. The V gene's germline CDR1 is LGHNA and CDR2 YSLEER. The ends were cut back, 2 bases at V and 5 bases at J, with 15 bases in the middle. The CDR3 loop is CASSQFSGVGYGYTF. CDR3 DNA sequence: TGCGCCAGCAGCCAATTCTCAGGGGTAGGGTATGGCTACACCTTC.

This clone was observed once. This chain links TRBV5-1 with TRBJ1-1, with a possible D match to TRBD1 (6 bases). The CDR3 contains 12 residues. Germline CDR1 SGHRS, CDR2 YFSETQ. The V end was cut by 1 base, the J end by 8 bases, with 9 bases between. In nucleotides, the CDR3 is TGCGCCAGCAGCTTGAACGACAGGGAAGCTTTCTTT. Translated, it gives CASSLNDREAFF.

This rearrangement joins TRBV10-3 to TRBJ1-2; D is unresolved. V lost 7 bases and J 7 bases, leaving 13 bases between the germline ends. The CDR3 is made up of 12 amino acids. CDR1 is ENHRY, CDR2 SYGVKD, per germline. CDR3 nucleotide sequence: TGTGCCATCAACAACAGAGATGCTGGCTACACCTTC. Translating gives CAINNRDAGYTF.

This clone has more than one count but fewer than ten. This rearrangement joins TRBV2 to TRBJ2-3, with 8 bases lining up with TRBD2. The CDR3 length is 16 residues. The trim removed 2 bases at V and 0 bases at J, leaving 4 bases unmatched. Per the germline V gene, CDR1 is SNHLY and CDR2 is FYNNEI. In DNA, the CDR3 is TGTGCCAGCAGTGAAAGGGCTAGCGGGAGCACAGATACGCAGTATTTT. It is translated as CASSERASGSTDTQYF.

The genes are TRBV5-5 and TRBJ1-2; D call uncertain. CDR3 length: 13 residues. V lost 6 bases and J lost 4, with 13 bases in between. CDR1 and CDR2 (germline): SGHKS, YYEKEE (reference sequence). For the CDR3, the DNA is TGTGCCAGCACGGATTGGGCCCTCTATGGCTACACCTTC. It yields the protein CASTDWALYGYTF. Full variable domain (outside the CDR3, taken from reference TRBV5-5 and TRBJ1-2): DAGVTQSPTHLIKTRGQQVTLRCSPISGHKSVSWYQQVLGQGPQFIFQYYEKEERGRGNFPDRFSARQFPNYSSELNVNALLLGDSALYLCASTDWALYGYTFGSGTRLTVV.

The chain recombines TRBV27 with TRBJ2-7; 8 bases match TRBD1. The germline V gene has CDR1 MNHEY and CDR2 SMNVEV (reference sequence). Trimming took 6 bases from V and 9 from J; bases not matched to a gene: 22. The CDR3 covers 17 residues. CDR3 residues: CASRSPGGGQGLRGQYF. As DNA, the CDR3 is TGTGCCAGCAGATCCCCAGGGGGTGGACAGGGATTGCGCGGGCAGTACTTC.

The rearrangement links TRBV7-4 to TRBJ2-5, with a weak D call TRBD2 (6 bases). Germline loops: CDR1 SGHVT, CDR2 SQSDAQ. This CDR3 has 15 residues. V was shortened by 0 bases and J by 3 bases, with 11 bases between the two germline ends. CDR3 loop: CASSLAKGEEETQYF. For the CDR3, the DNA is TGTGCCAGCAGCTTAGCGAAAGGGGAGGAAGAGACCCAGTACTTC.

Here the CDR3 DNA reads TGTGCCTGGAAGAGGTCTGGAAACACCATATATTTT. Its translation: CAWKRSGNTIYF. This rearrangement joins TRBV30 to TRBJ1-3; the D is unclear. Germline-derived CDR1 and CDR2 are GTSNPN and SVGIG (reference sequence). V lost 4 bases and J 1 base, leaving 5 bases between the germline ends. This CDR3 is built from 12 residues. Full variable domain (outside the CDR3, taken from reference TRBV30 and TRBJ1-3): SQTIHQWPATLVQPVGSPLSLECTVEGTSNPNLYWYRQAAGRGLQLLFYSVGIGQISSEVPQNLSASRPQDRQFILSSKKLLLSDSGFYLCAWKRSGNTIYFGEGSWLTVV.

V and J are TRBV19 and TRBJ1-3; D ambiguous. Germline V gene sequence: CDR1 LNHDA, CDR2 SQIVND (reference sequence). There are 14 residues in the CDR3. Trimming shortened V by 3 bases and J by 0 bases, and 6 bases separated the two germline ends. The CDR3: CASSINNSGNTIYF. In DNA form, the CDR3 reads TGTGCCAGTAGTATTAATAACTCTGGAAACACCATATATTTT.